The 26 T cell receptor beta chains below were found in one sample sequenced in a study of blood T cell repertoires in COVID-19. Profiling relied on immunoSEQ multiplex PCR, and the TCRdb table lists in-frame clones only, not all of them. The repertoire has roughly 280,000 clones, 80% to 90% of them found once; the top ten carry under 2.5%. The source material was PBMCs or T cells enriched from blood (not recorded which). These receptors were taken from a woman aged 18-30 years who had recovered from COVID-19.

The J gene is TRBJ2-7, the V gene TRBV14; tentative D call: TRBD1 (5 bases). Germline CDR1 and CDR2: SGHDN and FVKESK. The length of the CDR3 is 13 residues. The ends were cut back, 1 base at V and 6 bases at J, with 10 bases in the middle. The CDR3 spells CASSQAGFGEQYF. CDR3 nucleotides: TGTGCCAGCAGCCAAGCAGGGTTTGGCGAGCAGTACTTC.

The genes are TRBV5-1 and TRBJ1-2; no clear D gene. The V gene's germline CDR1 is SGHRS and CDR2 YFSETQ. Trimming stripped 2 bases from V and 5 bases from J, with 13 bases between. CDR3 length: 14 amino acids. This CDR3 reads CASSFGFGAYGYTF. As DNA, the CDR3 is TGCGCCAGCAGCTTCGGGTTCGGTGCTTATGGCTACACCTTC.

This clone has a single count. The chain employs TRBV6-5 and TRBJ1-5, with a possible D match to TRBD1 (5 bases). The germline CDR1 and CDR2 sequences are MNHEY and SVGAGI. This CDR3 has 13 residues. V was shortened by 7 bases and J by 1 base, with 8 bases between the two germline ends. The CDR3 DNA sequence: TGTGCCAGCAAGAAGGGGAGCAATCAGCCCCAGCATTTT. It is translated as CASKKGSNQPQHF.

In DNA form, the CDR3 reads TGTGCCAGCAGTCCTCCAGACCGGGGTGAGCAGTTCTTC. It is translated as CASSPPDRGEQFF. The chain recombines TRBV6-5 with TRBJ2-1; the D gene is possibly TRBD2 (5 bases). The CDR3 has 13 residues. Germline V lookup: CDR1 MNHEY, CDR2 SVGAGI. V dropped 5 bases and J dropped 9 bases, with 14 bases sitting between them.

Details on this clone: A junction end diverges from the germline sequence, so it may reflect a read error. The chain joins TRBV6-5 to TRBJ1-2; D is perhaps TRBD1 (6 bases). This CDR3 region has 15 residues. Germline CDR1 MNHEY, CDR2 SVGAGI. The DNA of the CDR3 is TGTGCCAGCACTTACCGGACAGAACTTAACTATGGCTACACCTTC. Amino acids: CASTYRTELNYGYTF.

V and J are TRBV3-1 (or the pseudogene TRBV3-2) and TRBJ2-6; 9 positions match TRBD1. The trim removed 1 base at V and 4 bases at J, leaving 8 bases unmatched. This CDR3 region has 18 residues. Germline values: CDR1 LGHDT, CDR2 YNNKEL (reference sequence). The CDR3 reads CASSQAGTGSSGANVLTF. The CDR3, as DNA: TGTGCCAGCAGCCAAGCCGGGACAGGGTCTTCCGGGGCCAACGTCCTGACTTTC.

The rearrangement links TRBV6-1 to TRBJ1-1; D is uncertain. V was trimmed by 1 base and J by 1 base, leaving 13 bases between them. Germline V CDR1 and CDR2: MNHNS, SASEGT. The length of the CDR3 is 16 residues. Here the CDR3 reads CASSEEYSLRNTEAFF. In DNA form, the CDR3 reads TGTGCCAGCAGTGAAGAATACTCCTTGAGGAACACTGAAGCTTTCTTT.

The chain links TRBV27 to TRBJ1-2; no definite D call. The CDR3 consists of 14 residues. Germline CDR1 is MNHEY and CDR2 is SMNVEV (reference sequence). V lost 6 bases and J lost 6, with 17 bases in between. CDR3 bases: TGTGCCAGCAGATCGGAGGGCGTGTCGGATGGCTACACCTTC. This gives the protein CASRSEGVSDGYTF.

The chain is built from TRBV5-1 and TRBJ2-5; TRBD2 aligns across 11 bases. This CDR3 region has 18 residues. V gave up 2 bases and J gave up 2 bases; unmatched junction bases: 11. Germline V lookup: CDR1 SGHRS, CDR2 YFSETQ. The CDR3 spells CASSFSSGGTSIQETQYF. As DNA, the CDR3 is TGCGCCAGCAGCTTCTCTAGCGGGGGGACTTCGATTCAAGAGACCCAGTACTTC.

The rearrangement links TRBV14 to TRBJ2-3, with D maybe TRBD1 (6 bases). CDR3 length: 15 residues. The V gene lost 4 bases and the J gene lost 5 bases, with 16 bases spanning the gap. Germline-derived CDR1 and CDR2 are SGHDN and FVKESK. CDR3 nucleotides: TGTGCCAGCAGCCTCTTGGGGGCGCGAGTAGATACGCAGTATTTT. Encoded protein: CASSLLGARVDTQYF.

The rearrangement joins TRBV5-8 to TRBJ2-7; 7 nucleotides align to TRBD1. Unmatched junction bases numbered 3, after V lost 3 bases and J lost 0 bases. From germline, CDR1 is SGHTS and CDR2 YDEGEE. The CDR3 has 14 amino acids. The CDR3 sequence is CASSSRTGSYEQYF. CDR3 DNA: TGTGCCAGCAGCTCTAGGACAGGCTCCTACGAGCAGTACTTC. Drawing the rest from reference TRBV5-8 and TRBJ2-7, the complete variable domain is EAGVTQSPTHLIKTRGQQATLRCSPISGHTSVYWYQQALGLGLQFLLWYDEGEERNRGNFPPRFSGRQFPNYSSELNVNALELEDSALYLCASSSRTGSYEQYFGPGTRLTVT.

The table lists this clone with a count of one. V and J are TRBV24-1 and TRBJ2-1; a weak D match, TRBD2 (7 bases). Trimming left V 4 bases short and J 9 bases short, with 15 bases between. Germline V gene sequence: CDR1 KGHDR, CDR2 SFDVKD. The CDR3 is made up of 14 amino acids. The CDR3 sequence is CATSEGGGAGEQFF. DNA of the CDR3: TGTGCCACCAGTGAAGGTGGGGGGGCCGGTGAGCAGTTCTTC.

The gene calls are TRBV5-4 and TRBJ1-1; TRBD1 matches 11 bases. The CDR3 is made up of 14 amino acids. The V gene's germline CDR1 is SGHNT and CDR2 YYREEE (reference sequence). J was trimmed by 2 bases and V by 3 bases; bases with no gene match: 0. DNA for the CDR3: TGTGCCAGCAGCTGGACAGGGGGCAACACTGAAGCTTTCTTT. Translating it yields CASSWTGGNTEAFF.

This rearrangement joins TRBV5-1 to TRBJ1-1; tentatively, D is TRBD1 (5 bases). The V gene's germline CDR1 is SGHRS and CDR2 YFSETQ. This CDR3 is 13 amino acids long. The germline V and J ends were trimmed by 0 bases and 5 bases, with 8 bases remaining between them. DNA for the CDR3: TGCGCCAGCAGCTTGGAAAGGGGTACTGAAGCTTTCTTT. Protein: CASSLERGTEAFF. The whole variable domain, remainder taken from reference TRBV5-1 and TRBJ1-1, is KAGVTQTPRYLIKTRGQQVTLSCSPISGHRSVSWYQQTPGQGLQFLFEYFSETQRNKGNFPGRFSGRQFSNSRSEMNVSTLELGDSALYLCASSLERGTEAFFGQGTRLTVV.

The CDR3 loop is CASSLDGTEEGHYGYTF. The CDR3 DNA is TGCGCCAGCAGCTTGGACGGGACAGAAGAAGGGCACTATGGCTACACCTTC. The V and J genes are TRBV5-1 and TRBJ1-2, with 7 bases lining up with TRBD1. CDR3 size: 17 residues. The trim removed 0 bases at V and 3 bases at J, leaving 11 bases unmatched. CDR1 and CDR2 (germline): SGHRS, YFSETQ.

The V and J genes are TRBV12-5 and TRBJ2-1; D might be TRBD2 (6 bases). Per the germline V gene, CDR1 is LGHNT and CDR2 is FRNRAP. The CDR3 is 12 residues long. V lost 7 bases to trimming and J lost 8 bases, with 12 bases between them. The CDR3 reads CASATSWDEQFF. The DNA for the CDR3 is TGTGCTAGTGCCACTAGCTGGGATGAGCAGTTCTTC.

The chain is built from TRBV29-1 and TRBJ1-1, with 9 bases matching TRBD1. The CDR3 is 15 residues long. Germline-derived CDR1 and CDR2 are SQVTM and ANQGSEA. With 5 bases clipped from V and 1 base from J, the junction kept 8 bases outside the gene matches. The CDR3 region is CSVKGQGGGNTEAFF. Written as DNA, the CDR3 is TGCAGCGTTAAGGGACAGGGTGGTGGGAACACTGAAGCTTTCTTT.

This sequence joins TRBV7-9 and TRBJ1-4, with 7 bases fitting TRBD1. The CDR3 has 15 amino acids. The germline gives CDR1 SEHNR, CDR2 FQNEAQ (reference sequence). Losses at the gene ends were 5 bases for V and 6 bases for J; bases not matched to a gene: 9. As DNA, the CDR3 is TGTGCCAGCAGCCAAAGACAGGGCCTATATGAAAAACTGTTTTTT. This encodes CASSQRQGLYEKLFF.

The V gene is TRBV5-1, the J gene TRBJ2-3; 8 bases are shared with TRBD1. Germline V gene data show CDR1 as SGHRS and CDR2 as YFSETQ. With V trimmed by 3 bases and J by 2 bases, 2 bases remained unmatched. The CDR3 runs 14 residues. CDR3 bases: TGCGCCAGCAGCTCAGGGGGCTTCACAGATACGCAGTATTTT. Its translation: CASSSGGFTDTQYF.

The rearrangement joins TRBV5-1 to TRBJ2-5; D gene ambiguous. Trimming took off 4 bases at V and 3 bases at J, with 7 bases between the two ends. Germline CDR1 SGHRS, CDR2 YFSETQ. The CDR3 loop spans 12 amino acids. In DNA form, the CDR3 reads TGCGCCAGCAGCAGAGAAAAAGAGACCCAGTACTTC. It specifies CASSREKETQYF.

The V call is TRBV18, the J call TRBJ2-7, with TRBD1 identical over 7 bases. Germline trimming cut 6 bases from V and 2 bases from J; bases unmatched to any gene: 4. Per the germline V gene, CDR1 is KGHSH and CDR2 is LQKENI. The CDR3 has 13 amino acids. CDR3 loop: CASSPDRAYEQYF. Written as DNA, the CDR3 is TGTGCCAGCTCTCCTGACAGGGCCTACGAGCAGTACTTC.

This clone has a single count. The chain joins TRBV6-6 to TRBJ1-1; TRBD1 aligns across 7 bases. The CDR3 runs 16 residues. The V gene's germline CDR1 is MNHNY and CDR2 SVGAGI (reference sequence). J gave up 3 bases and V 8 bases, and 15 bases lay outside the gene matches. The CDR3, as DNA: TGTGCCAGCGACGCGACAGGGACTGAGACAGACACTGAAGCTTTCTTT. This codes for CASDATGTETDTEAFF.

This rearrangement joins TRBV27 to TRBJ2-7; a possible D gene is TRBD2 (5 bases). From germline, CDR1 is MNHEY and CDR2 SMNVEV (reference sequence). The CDR3 totals 14 residues. Trimming cost V 6 bases and J 7 bases, with 19 bases left between them. CDR3 DNA: TGTGCCAGCAGGACTTCCCTCCAAACTAGAGAGCAGTACTTC. This encodes CASRTSLQTREQYF.

The V call is TRBV19, the J call TRBJ1-2, with D tentatively TRBD1 (5 bases). CDR1 and CDR2 (germline): LNHDA, SQIVND (reference sequence). This CDR3 comprises 14 residues. The V end was cut by 3 bases, the J end by 8 bases, with 16 bases between. CDR3 sequence reads: CASSIFQGAQGYTF. The DNA of the CDR3 is TGTGCCAGTAGTATCTTTCAGGGCGCGCAAGGCTACACCTTC.

The chain couples TRBV5-4 to TRBJ1-1; 8 bases align to TRBD1. The CDR3 has 14 amino acids. CDR1 and CDR2 (germline): SGHNT, YYREEE (reference sequence). Trimming removed 4 bases from V and 5 bases from J; junction bases left unmatched: 7. The CDR3 DNA sequence: TGTGCCAGCAGCGTTGGACAGGGCAGGACTGAAGCTTTCTTT. Translated, it gives CASSVGQGRTEAFF.

V and J are TRBV2 and TRBJ1-5; D possibly corresponds to TRBD1 (6 bases). CDR1 is SNHLY and CDR2 is FYNNEI in the germline V gene. V dropped 4 bases and J dropped 5 bases, with 15 bases sitting between them. The CDR3 totals 15 residues. The CDR3: CASSVRTGSDQPQHF. The CDR3 DNA reads TGTGCCAGCAGTGTTCGAACAGGGAGCGATCAGCCCCAGCATTTT.